These T cell receptor beta chains were read from a single sample in a study of blood T cell repertoires in COVID-19. TCRdb keeps only in-frame clones here, not all; method: immunoSEQ multiplex PCR. The sample holds around 100,000 clones, 90% seen once. The sample comprised peripheral blood. The receptors here all came from a man in his late teens or twenties with COVID-19, enrolled during active disease. Both conserved end residues are part of each CDR3. D genes are given only for firm matches. A row's size may be missing; if present it is once, few, many or a size class.

>TRBJ2-7|.|TRBV28|.
TGTGCCAGCAGTCTCCGACTAGAACGGTACGAGCAGTACTTC
CASSLRLERYEQYF
>TRBJ2-7|TRBD2|TRBV19|.
TGTGCCAGTAGTAGGGGACTAGCGGGAGGAAACGAGCAGTACTTC
CASSRGLAGGNEQYF
>TRBJ2-7|.|TRBV6-5|.
TGTGCCAGCAGACGTCAGGGTGGCGAGCAGTACTTC
CASRRQGGEQYF
>TRBJ1-1|TRBD1|TRBV27|.
TGTGCCAGCAGTCCAGGGGACAGGAACACTGAAGCTTTCTTT
CASSPGDRNTEAFF
>TRBJ2-5|.|TRBV28|.
TGTGCCAGCAGTAAGGACAGCCAAGAGACCCAGTACTTC
CASSKDSQETQYF
>TRBJ2-3|TRBD2|TRBV27|.
TGTGCCAGTCGACTAGCGGGTCTCACAGATACGCAGTATTTT
CASRLAGLTDTQYF
>TRBJ2-7|TRBD2|TRBV11-2|.
TGTGCCAGCAGCTCCTATAGCGGGAGCTACTACGAGCAGTACTTC
CASSSYSGSYYEQYF
>TRBJ2-2|TRBD2|TRBV5-4|.
TGTGCCAGCAGCTCCCTGACTAGCGGGAGGACCGGGGAGCTGTTTTTT
CASSSLTSGRTGELFF
>TRBJ2-1|.|TRBV7-2|.
TGTGCCAGCAGCTTGTACGGCCGGGACAATGAGCAGTTCTTC
CASSLYGRDNEQFF
>TRBJ2-7|.|TRBV28|.
TGTGCCAGCAGTCCAGCGGGTGGCGGATACGAGCAGTACTTC
CASSPAGGGYEQYF
>TRBJ2-1|.|TRBV28|once
TGTGCCAGCAGTTTCGGGTCGACCTACAATGAGCAGTTCTTC
CASSFGSTYNEQFF
>TRBJ2-7|.|TRBV27|.
TGTGCCAGCAGTTTAGGGCAGGGGGGAGAGCAGTACTTC
CASSLGQGGEQYF
>TRBJ2-7|TRBD2|TRBV19|.
TGTGCCAGTAGTAGACTAGCGGGAGTGAGGTACGAGCAGTACTTC
CASSRLAGVRYEQYF
>TRBJ1-1|.|TRBV9|.
TGTGCCAGCAGCGTAGGTAGAGGTCTCGGGGGTGAAGCTTTCTTT
CASSVGRGLGGEAFF
>TRBJ1-5|.|TRBV11-2|.
TGTGCCAGCAGCTTAGGGGCGTATAGCAATCAGCCCCAGCATTTT
CASSLGAYSNQPQHF
>TRBJ2-1|TRBD2|TRBV7-9|.
TGTGCCAGCACCGATAGGTCTAGCGGAGTCCTCTCCTACAATGAGCAGTTCTTC
CASTDRSSGVLSYNEQFF
>TRBJ1-1|TRBD1|TRBV28|.
TGTGCCAGCAGTTTAGACAGGGCGGACACTGAAGCTTTCTTT
CASSLDRADTEAFF
>TRBJ1-2|.|TRBV10-2|few
TGCGCCAGCAGTGGCATCAGGGGACGGGACTATGGCTACACCTTC
CASSGIRGRDYGYTF
>TRBJ2-1|TRBD1|TRBV11-3|.
TGTGCCAGCAGCCAGGACAGGGGGGATTATGAGCAGTTCTTC
CASSQDRGDYEQFF
>TRBJ2-7|.|TRBV30|once
TGTGCCTGGAGTCTTATCTCTCCCTACGAGCAGTACTTC
CAWSLISPYEQYF
>TRBJ2-7|TRBD1|TRBV7-2|.
TGTGCCAGCAGCCGACAGGGAAACGAGCAGTACTTC
CASSRQGNEQYF
>TRBJ1-4|TRBD1|TRBV7-9|.
TGTGCCAGCAGCACCCTCAGGGGGCTATATGAAAAACTGCTTTTT
CASSTLRGLYEKLLF